The 23 T cell receptor beta chains below come from one sample, sequenced in a study of blood T cell repertoires in COVID-19 (TCRdb year 2020). Library preparation was by the immunoSEQ multiplex PCR assay. This immuneACCESS table, as held by TCRdb, lists in-frame sequences with V and J called but not all clones. Of the missing ones, under half trace to an unresolved V gene in checked studies; the others have no known cause. This sample lists approximately 60,000 clones; 90% to 95% were detected once. 2.9% of the sample lies in the top ten. Sequenced: peripheral blood. These TCRs come from a man aged 65 to 85 with active COVID-19.

The table lists this clone with a few counts. The rearrangement uses TRBV6-1 and TRBJ2-5, with 7 bases identical to TRBD2. Losses at the gene ends were 0 bases for V and 7 bases for J; bases not matched to a gene: 8. The CDR3 extends over 15 amino acids. CDR1 and CDR2 (germline): MNHNS, SASEGT. The CDR3 sequence: CASSEASGGEGTQYF. The CDR3 DNA is TGTGCCAGCAGTGAAGCAAGCGGAGGGGAGGGGACCCAGTACTTC.

The CDR3 loop reads CAGVGAWGEKLFF. CDR3 coding DNA: TGTGCCGGGGTGGGGGCGTGGGGTGAAAAACTGTTTTTT. This chain joins TRBV7-9 and TRBJ1-4; TRBD1 might be the D (6 bases). Trimming removed 11 bases from V and 7 bases from J, with 17 bases in between. This CDR3 contains 13 residues. Germline CDR1 reads SEHNR; CDR2 reads FQNEAQ (reference sequence).

This chain uses TRBV2 with TRBJ2-3; 12 bases fit TRBD2. CDR1 and CDR2 (germline): SNHLY, FYNNEI. V was clipped by 6 bases and J by 6 bases; unmatched bases: 16. The CDR3 contains 18 residues. The CDR3 region has the DNA TGTGCCAGCAGATTTGGGGGCACGACTAGCGGGGGTGCGGATACGCAGTATTTT. Its translation is CASRFGGTTSGGADTQYF.

J is TRBJ1-2 and V is TRBV6-2 or TRBV6-3; 7 nucleotides align to TRBD1. The CDR3 has 13 amino acids. V lost 4 bases to trimming and J lost 4 bases; unmatched junction nucleotides: 3. Looked up from germline, CDR1 is MNHEY and CDR2 is SVGEGT. CDR3 coding DNA: TGTGCCAGCAGTTGGACAGGACTCTATGGCTACACCTTC. Protein: CASSWTGLYGYTF.

The CDR3 DNA reads as TGTGCCAGCAGCCCGGGACACCGGAGCTCCTACGAGCAGTACTTC. Its translation is CASSPGHRSSYEQYF. V usage is TRBV5-4 and J usage is TRBJ2-7; perhaps TRBD1 as D (6 bases). There are 15 residues in the CDR3. V was shortened by 4 bases and J by 0 bases, with 14 bases between the two germline ends. Germline CDR1 is SGHNT and CDR2 is YYREEE (reference sequence).

On this clone itself: Other DNA variants within this sample encode the same CDR3. The CDR3 region is CAIRSDRGNEKLFF. CDR3 bases: TGTGCCATCAGATCGGACAGGGGTAATGAAAAACTGTTTTTT. The chain uses TRBV10-3 and TRBJ1-4; TRBD1 matches at 9 bases. Trimming at V came to 6 bases and at J to 4 bases, leaving 3 bases not matched to a gene. Germline CDR1 reads ENHRY; CDR2 reads SYGVKD. The CDR3 covers 14 residues.

V usage is TRBV5-1 and J usage is TRBJ2-2; unclear D gene. V lost 1 base and J 0 bases, leaving 10 bases between the germline ends. The CDR3 is made up of 16 amino acids. CDR1 is SGHRS, CDR2 YFSETQ, per germline. The CDR3 nucleotides are TGCGCCAGCAGCTTGTCCCCAACAGCGAACACCGGGGAGCTGTTTTTT. This codes for CASSLSPTANTGELFF.

The V call is TRBV14, the J call TRBJ1-2; D may be TRBD1 (6 bases). Germline lookup yields CDR1 SGHDN and CDR2 FVKESK. The CDR3 is made up of 13 amino acids. V dropped 8 bases and J dropped 8 bases, with 18 bases sitting between them. CDR3 region: CASDKGVGWGYTF. The CDR3 bases are TGTGCCAGCGACAAGGGGGTCGGTTGGGGCTACACCTTC.

The chain recombines TRBV3-1 (or the pseudogene TRBV3-2) with TRBJ2-3; 7 bases agree with TRBD2. J was trimmed by 5 bases and V by 0 bases; bases with no gene match: 8. The germline V gene has CDR1 LGHDT and CDR2 YNNKEL (reference sequence). This CDR3 has 16 residues. DNA for the CDR3: TGTGCCAGCAGCCAAGATCTCGCCCGCGGGGGAGATACGCAGTATTTT. This gives the protein CASSQDLARGGDTQYF.

The sample holds one count of this clone. The chain uses TRBV2 and TRBJ2-5, with 10 bases that match TRBD2. This CDR3 spans 15 amino acids. Germline lookup yields CDR1 SNHLY and CDR2 FYNNEI. The trim removed 7 bases at V and 1 base at J, leaving 6 bases unmatched. The CDR3 sequence: CASKRRTSGQETQYF. CDR3 sequence (DNA): TGTGCCAGCAAACGCCGGACTAGCGGCCAAGAGACCCAGTACTTC.

This chain joins TRBV11-2 and TRBJ1-4; the D gene is possibly TRBD1 (5 bases). Germline V CDR1 and CDR2: SGHAT, FQNNGV. Trimming left V 5 bases short and J 4 bases short, with 20 bases between. CDR3 length: 17 residues. The CDR3 spells CASSPRGVTESNEKLFF. CDR3 in DNA: TGTGCCAGCAGCCCCAGAGGTGTGACAGAAAGTAATGAAAAACTGTTTTTT.

V is TRBV28 and J is TRBJ2-6; TRBD2 aligns across 9 bases. Trimming at V came to 7 bases and at J to 2 bases, leaving 6 bases not matched to a gene. Germline lookup yields CDR1 MDHEN and CDR2 SYDVKM. CDR3 length: 16 amino acids. CDR3 DNA: TGTGCCAGCACTCTAGCGGGGCGGGCTGGGGCCAACGTCCTGACTTTC. Residues: CASTLAGRAGANVLTF.

The chain recombines TRBV6-1 with TRBJ2-5; perhaps TRBD1 as D (6 bases). Germline-derived CDR1 and CDR2 are MNHNS and SASEGT. Trimming stripped 0 bases from V and 5 bases from J, with 13 bases between. The CDR3 has 15 amino acids. The CDR3 DNA reads as TGTGCCAGCAGTGAAGCTTGGGGGCCGTGGGAGACCCAGTACTTC. The encoded protein is CASSEAWGPWETQYF.

V usage is TRBV7-9 and J usage is TRBJ2-5; D perhaps matches TRBD2 (5 bases). This CDR3 spans 14 amino acids. With 0 bases removed from V and 5 bases from J, the gap between germline ends came to 10 bases. CDR1 is SEHNR and CDR2 is FQNEAQ in the germline V gene (reference sequence). CDR3 sequence: CASSLAGSFETQYF. The CDR3 DNA reads TGTGCCAGCAGCTTAGCGGGGAGTTTTGAGACCCAGTACTTC.

This chain connects TRBV5-6 to TRBJ2-5, with D possibly TRBD1 on 5 matching bases. The germline CDR1 and CDR2 sequences are SGHDT and YYEEEE. The CDR3 consists of 12 residues. The ends were cut back, 8 bases at V and 2 bases at J, with 10 bases in the middle. Here the CDR3 DNA reads TGTGCCAGTAGACAGATGCAAGAGACCCAGTACTTC. Encoded protein: CASRQMQETQYF.

As to this clone: At one of its ends the junction is not consistent with the germline gene, which may arise from a read error. The J gene is TRBJ1-5, the V gene TRBV28; 8 bases map to TRBD1. Germline V CDR1 and CDR2: MDHEN, SYDVKM. The CDR3 covers 14 residues. CDR3 bases: TGTGCCAGCAGTTTGGGACAGGTAGGTCAGCCCCGGCATTTT. Encoded protein: CASSLGQVGQPRHF.

The rearrangement uses TRBV27 and TRBJ1-2, with TRBD1 identical over 9 bases. V was clipped by 5 bases and J by 4 bases; unmatched bases: 2. The CDR3 covers 13 residues. CDR1 is MNHEY, CDR2 SMNVEV, per germline (reference sequence). The CDR3 DNA follows: TGTGCCAGCAGTGGGACAGGGTTCTATGGCTACACCTTC. This gives the protein CASSGTGFYGYTF.

This chain uses TRBV3-1 (or the pseudogene TRBV3-2) with TRBJ2-2; D possibly corresponds to TRBD2 (6 bases). CDR1 and CDR2 (germline): LGHDT, YNNKEL (reference sequence). V gave up 2 bases and J gave up 4 bases, with 17 bases separating them. This CDR3 has 17 amino acids. Here the CDR3 reads CASSQRVGGQGTGELFF. The CDR3 DNA follows: TGTGCCAGCAGCCAACGAGTCGGGGGTCAAGGCACCGGGGAGCTGTTTTTT.

V usage is TRBV18 and J usage is TRBJ2-3; 11 bases line up with TRBD2. CDR3 length equals 17 residues. From germline, CDR1 is KGHSH and CDR2 LQKENI. The J segment lost 3 bases and the V segment lost 0 bases, leaving 5 bases of the junction unmatched. CDR3 amino acids: CASSPPIAGGQTDTQYF. The CDR3 bases are TGTGCCAGCTCACCACCGATAGCGGGGGGGCAGACAGATACGCAGTATTTT. The whole variable domain, filled in from reference TRBV18 and TRBJ2-3, reads NAGVMQNPRHLVRRRGQEARLRCSPMKGHSHVYWYRQLPEEGLKFMVYLQKENIIDESGMPKERFSAEFPKEGPSILRIQQVVRGDSAAYFCASSPPIAGGQTDTQYFGPGTRLTVL.

This clone occurred a few times. The rearrangement links TRBV6-7 to TRBJ1-5; D unclear. TRBV6-7 is an ORF for which the function is uncertain. V lost 11 bases to trimming and J lost 2 bases, with 10 bases between them. The CDR3 sequence is 12 residues long. The CDR3 region is CAFEQRNQPQHF. The CDR3 DNA is TGTGCCTTCGAGCAACGCAATCAGCCCCAGCATTTT.

V is TRBV15 and J is TRBJ1-5; D not certain. The germline V gene has CDR1 LNHNV and CDR2 YYDKDF (reference sequence). The CDR3 totals 12 residues. Trimming left V 3 bases short and J 6 bases short, with 6 bases between. The CDR3 region is CATSRLSQPQHF. For the CDR3, the DNA is TGTGCCACCAGCAGGCTATCTCAGCCCCAGCATTTT. Looking up the rest from reference TRBV15 and TRBJ1-5 gives the full variable domain: DAMVIQNPRYQVTQFGKPVTLSCSQTLNHNVMYWYQQKSSQAPKLLFHYYDKDFNNEADTPDNFQSRRPNTSFCFLDIRSPGLGDTAMYLCATSRLSQPQHFGDGTRLSIL.

The V call is TRBV5-5, the J call TRBJ2-1; TRBD1 aligns across 8 bases. The CDR3 has 14 residues. With V trimmed by 2 bases and J by 2 bases, 0 bases remained unmatched. Per the germline V gene, CDR1 is SGHKS and CDR2 is YYEKEE (reference sequence). CDR3 in amino acids: CASSFRGPYNEQFF. DNA for the CDR3: TGTGCCAGCAGCTTCAGGGGGCCCTACAATGAGCAGTTCTTC.

The rearrangement links TRBV28 to TRBJ2-2; possible D gene TRBD1, 5 bases. Germline values: CDR1 MDHEN, CDR2 SYDVKM. Trimming removed 2 bases from V and 0 bases from J, with 7 bases in between. The CDR3 consists of 15 residues. CDR3 in amino acids: CASSLGAANTGELFF. The CDR3 nucleotides are TGTGCCAGCAGTTTAGGGGCGGCGAACACCGGGGAGCTGTTTTTT.